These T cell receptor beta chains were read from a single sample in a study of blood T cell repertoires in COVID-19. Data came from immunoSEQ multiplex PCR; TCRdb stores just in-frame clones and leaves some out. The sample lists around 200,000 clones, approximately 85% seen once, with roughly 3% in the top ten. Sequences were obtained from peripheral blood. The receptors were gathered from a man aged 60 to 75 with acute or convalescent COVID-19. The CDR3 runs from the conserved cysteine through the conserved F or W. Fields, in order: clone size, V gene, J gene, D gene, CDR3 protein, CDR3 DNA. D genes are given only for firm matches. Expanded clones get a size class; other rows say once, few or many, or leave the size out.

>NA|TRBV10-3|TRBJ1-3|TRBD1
CATASGTDSGNTIYF
TGTGCCACCGCATCCGGGACAGACTCTGGAAACACCATATATTTT
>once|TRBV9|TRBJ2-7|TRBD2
CASSASGGVGEQYF
TGTGCCAGCAGCGCCAGCGGGGGGGTCGGCGAGCAGTACTTC
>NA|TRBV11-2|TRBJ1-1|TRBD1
CASRSDREDRTEAFF
TGTGCCAGCAGGTCAGACAGGGAGGATCGAACTGAAGCTTTCTTT
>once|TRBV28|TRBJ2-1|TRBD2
CAREAGGPPNEQFF
TGTGCCAGAGAGGCGGGGGGGCCCCCCAATGAGCAGTTCTTC
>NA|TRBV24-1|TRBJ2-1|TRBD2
CATSESGRARNNEQFF
TGTGCCACCAGTGAGAGCGGGAGGGCCCGAAACAATGAGCAGTTCTTC
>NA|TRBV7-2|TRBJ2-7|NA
CASSPGFYEQYF
TGTGCCAGCAGCCCCGGGTTCTACGAGCAGTACTTC
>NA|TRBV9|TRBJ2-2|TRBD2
CASSSREAVDGTGELFF
TGTGCCAGCAGCTCTCGGGAGGCGGTCGATGGCACCGGGGAGCTGTTTTTT
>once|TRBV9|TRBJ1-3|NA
CASSKQGSSGNTIYF
TGTGCCAGCAGCAAGCAGGGGAGCTCCGGAAACACCATATATTTT
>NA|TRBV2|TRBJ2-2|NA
CASRRADSNTGELFF
TGTGCCAGCAGGAGAGCGGATTCGAACACCGGGGAGCTGTTTTTT
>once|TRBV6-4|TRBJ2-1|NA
CASSDSRGGVNEQFF
TGTGCCAGCAGTGACTCGCGGGGTGGAGTCAATGAGCAGTTCTTC
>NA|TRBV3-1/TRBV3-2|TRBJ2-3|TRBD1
CASSQVGTGFTDTQYF
TGTGCCAGCAGCCAAGTCGGGACAGGGTTCACAGATACGCAGTATTTT
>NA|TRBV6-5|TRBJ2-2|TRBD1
CASSPTGSSFGELFF
TGTGCCAGCAGTCCGACAGGGAGTAGTTTCGGGGAGCTGTTTTTT
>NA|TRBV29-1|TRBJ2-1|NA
CSVGERYNEQFF
TGCAGCGTTGGAGAGCGGTACAATGAGCAGTTCTTC
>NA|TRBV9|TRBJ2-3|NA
CASSVVGLTDTQYF
TGTGCCAGCAGCGTAGTAGGACTCACAGATACGCAGTATTTT
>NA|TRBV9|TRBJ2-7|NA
CASSVGQVLHEQYF
TGTGCCAGCAGCGTAGGGCAGGTACTCCACGAGCAGTACTTC
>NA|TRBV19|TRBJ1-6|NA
CASSMVQGASSPLHF
TGTGCCAGTAGTATGGTACAGGGAGCGAGTTCACCCCTCCACTTT
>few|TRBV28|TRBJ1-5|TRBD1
CASSWDRSKGNQPQHF
TGTGCCAGCAGTTGGGACAGGTCGAAGGGCAATCAGCCCCAGCATTTT
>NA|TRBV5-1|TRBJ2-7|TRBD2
CASSVFGGSSYEQYF
TGCGCCAGCAGCGTGTTTGGCGGGAGCTCCTACGAGCAGTACTTC
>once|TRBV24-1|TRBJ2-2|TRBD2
CATSDPRLAETGELFF
TGTGCCACCAGTGATCCCAGACTAGCGGAAACCGGGGAGCTGTTTTTT
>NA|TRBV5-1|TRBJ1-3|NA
CARGRYSGNTIYF
TGCGCCCGCGGCAGATACTCTGGAAACACCATATATTTT
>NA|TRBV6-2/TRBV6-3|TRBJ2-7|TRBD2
CASSRGASGSYEQYF
TGTGCCAGCAGCCGGGGCGCTAGCGGATCCTACGAGCAGTACTTC
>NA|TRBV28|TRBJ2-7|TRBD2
CASSRSGRIYEQYF
TGTGCCAGCAGCCGTAGCGGGAGAATCTACGAGCAGTACTTC
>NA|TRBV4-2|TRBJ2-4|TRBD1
CASSQEWDRGQYF
TGTGCCAGCAGCCAAGAGTGGGACAGGGGGCAGTACTTC
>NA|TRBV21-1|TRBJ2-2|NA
CASSNRDKNTGELFF
TGTGCCAGCAGCAATCGGGACAAAAACACCGGGGAGCTGTTTTTT
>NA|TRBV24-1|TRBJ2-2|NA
CATSDLRQATGELFF
TGTGCCACCAGTGATTTACGACAAGCCACCGGGGAGCTGTTTTTT
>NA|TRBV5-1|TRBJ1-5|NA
CASSLVPGSNQPQHF
TGCGCCAGCAGCTTGGTGCCAGGGAGCAATCAGCCCCAGCATTTT
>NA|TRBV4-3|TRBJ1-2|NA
CASSQNGGFGYTF
TGCGCCAGCAGCCAAAATGGCGGATTTGGCTACACCTTC
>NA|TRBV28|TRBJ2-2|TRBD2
CATSRAGDRNGELFF
TGTGCCACCTCCAGGGCGGGAGATCGGAACGGGGAGCTGTTTTTT
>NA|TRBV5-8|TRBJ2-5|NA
CASSSRAYF
TGTGCCAGCAGCTCGAGAGCCTACTTC
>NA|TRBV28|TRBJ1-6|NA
CASSSFDRRPDSPLHF
TGTGCCAGCAGTTCGTTCGACAGGCGGCCCGATTCACCCCTCCACTTT
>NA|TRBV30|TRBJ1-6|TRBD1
CAWSVRAGQGRRSYNSPLHF
TGTGCCTGGAGTGTACGGGCGGGACAGGGGAGAAGGTCCTATAATTCACCCCTCCACTTT
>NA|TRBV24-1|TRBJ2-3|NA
CATSDLRGSPTDTQYF
TGTGCCACCAGTGATTTACGGGGATCCCCTACAGATACGCAGTATTTT
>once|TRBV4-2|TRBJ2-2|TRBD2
CASSQAGGLAGNTGELFF
TGTGCCAGCAGCCAAGCTGGGGGACTAGCGGGAAACACCGGGGAGCTGTTTTTT
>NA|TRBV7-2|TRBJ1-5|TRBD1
CASSLVGTGVFDQPQHF
TGTGCCAGCAGCTTAGTCGGGACAGGGGTTTTCGATCAGCCCCAGCATTTT
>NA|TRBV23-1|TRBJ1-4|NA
CASSQWRISTEKLFF
TGCGCCAGCAGTCAGTGGAGAATCTCGACTGAAAAACTGTTTTTT
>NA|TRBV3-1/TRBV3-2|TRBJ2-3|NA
CASSQVVRVADTQYF
TGTGCCAGCAGCCAAGTTGTCAGGGTGGCAGATACGCAGTATTTT